A selection of T cell receptor beta chains follows, all from one sample in a study of T cells in Graves' hyperthyroidism and ophthalmopathy. TCRdb redid the calling of the multiplex PCR reads with MiXCR, one entry per CDR3 protein. This sample has approximately 620,000 distinct CDR3 sequences, with about 16% found just once. The sample taken for sequencing was blood. The receptors here all came from a woman aged 40 to 50 with Graves' ophthalmopathy. CDR3s include the opening cysteine and the closing phenylalanine or tryptophan. The order of the fields is V gene, D gene, clone size, J gene, CDR3 protein, CDR3 DNA. D genes are given only for firm matches. Only part of the rows carry a size: once, few, many, or a class if the clone is expanded.

>TRBV20-1|TRBD1|-|TRBJ1-2
CSASRTGGDGYTF
TGCAGTGCCAGCCGGACAGGGGGCGATGGCTACACCTTC
>TRBV5-1|TRBD1|many|TRBJ2-3
CASSFRTGGDGDTQYF
TGCGCCAGCAGCTTCAGGACAGGGGGCGACGGGGATACGCAGTATTTT
>TRBV7-9|TRBD2|few|TRBJ2-1
CASTKHLAGGSYNEQFF
TGTGCCAGCACCAAACACCTAGCGGGGGGCTCCTACAATGAGCAGTTCTTC
>TRBV9|-|few|TRBJ1-6
CASSVAFTHSPLHF
TGTGCCAGCAGCGTAGCTTTCACTCACTCACCCCTCCACTTT
>TRBV7-9|TRBD2|many|TRBJ2-3
CASSLGGRTSEYF
TGTGCCAGCAGCTTAGGCGGGAGGACTAGCGAGTATTTT
>TRBV6-2/TRBV6-3|-|-|TRBJ1-2
CASTNGGSSGGCTF
TGTGCCAGCACCAACGGGGGGTCGTCGGGCGGCTGCACCTTC
>TRBV2|-|-|TRBJ2-3
CASRAPNGDTQYF
TGTGCCAGCAGGGCCCCCAACGGAGATACGCAGTATTTT
>TRBV20-1|-|many|TRBJ1-1
CSATRDTFQAFF
TGCAGTGCTACCCGGGACACCTTTCAAGCTTTCTTT
>TRBV27|-|many|TRBJ1-1
CASSSHGETEAFF
TGTGCCAGCAGTTCCCACGGAGAGACTGAAGCTTTCTTT
>TRBV20-1|TRBD1|-|TRBJ1-1
CSARGTGRVEAFF
TGCAGTGCTAGAGGGACAGGGAGAGTTGAAGCTTTCTTT
>TRBV30|-|many|TRBJ1-6
CAWSISFAGSPLHF
TGTGCCTGGAGTATAAGTTTCGCTGGCTCACCCCTCCACTTT
>TRBV6-1|TRBD1|many|TRBJ1-1
CASSRPGQGSTEAFF
TGTGCCAGCAGTAGACCGGGACAGGGGTCCACTGAAGCTTTCTTT
>TRBV29-1|-|-|TRBJ2-7
CSVGGGGAYEQYF
TGCAGCGTGGGGGGCGGTGGCGCCTACGAGCAGTACTTC
>TRBV19|-|few|TRBJ1-5
CASSKIREGNQPQHF
TGTGCCAGTAGCAAGATCAGGGAGGGCAATCAGCCCCAGCATTTT
>TRBV11-2|-|-|TRBJ2-2
CASSPRKGGPTGELFF
TGTGCCAGCAGCCCTAGAAAGGGGGGGCCCACCGGGGAGCTGTTTTTT
>TRBV6-1|-|-|TRBJ1-4
CASSERGVTNEKLFF
TGTGCCAGCAGTGAACGAGGGGTGACTAATGAAAAACTGTTTTTT
>TRBV3-1|TRBD2|many|TRBJ2-1
CASSQEGLAAHEQFF
TGTGCCAGCAGCCAAGAGGGACTAGCAGCCCATGAGCAGTTCTTC
>TRBV7-9|-|many|TRBJ1-6
CASSPGGVSPLHF
TGTGCCAGCAGCCCAGGAGGGGTTTCACCCCTCCACTTT
>TRBV20-1|-|-|TRBJ2-7
CSASKGLPTYEQYF
TGCAGTGCTAGTAAGGGACTCCCTACCTACGAGCAGTACTTC
>TRBV6-2/TRBV6-3|-|-|TRBJ1-1
CASNLTPIFNTEAFF
TGTGCCAGCAATTTAACGCCAATCTTTAACACTGAAGCTTTCTTT
>TRBV10-1|TRBD2|many|TRBJ2-1
CASSPSGAAHEQFF
TGCGCCAGCAGCCCTAGCGGGGCAGCGCATGAGCAGTTCTTC
>TRBV20-1|-|many|TRBJ2-3
CSAWGTWSDTQYF
TGCAGTGCTTGGGGAACATGGTCAGATACGCAGTATTTT
>TRBV7-2|-|many|TRBJ2-1
CASSLGPLNEQFF
TGTGCCAGCAGCTTGGGCCCCCTCAATGAGCAGTTCTTC
>TRBV28|TRBD1|few|TRBJ2-7
CASTTPRRGRGNEQYF
TGTGCCAGCACCACCCCCCGCAGGGGGCGAGGGAACGAGCAGTACTTC
>TRBV5-6|-|once|TRBJ1-3
CASSLNPGLYGNTIYF
TGTGCCAGCAGCTTGAACCCCGGGCTCTATGGAAACACCATATATTTT
>TRBV3-1|-|-|TRBJ2-7
CASSQDGQPGPRTYEQYF
TGTGCCAGCAGCCAAGATGGGCAGCCGGGACCAAGGACCTACGAGCAGTACTTC
>TRBV5-4|TRBD2|-|TRBJ2-2
CASSTPLAGDTGELFF
TGTGCCAGCAGCACCCCGTTGGCGGGGGACACCGGGGAGCTGTTTTTT
>TRBV20-1|TRBD1|many|TRBJ2-7
CSAQLGQTGQYF
TGCAGTGCTCAACTGGGACAGACGGGGCAGTACTTC
>TRBV20-1|TRBD1|few|TRBJ1-6
CSAQTGANSPLHF
TGCAGTGCTCAGACAGGGGCCAATTCACCCCTCCACTTT
>TRBV7-2|TRBD2|-|TRBJ2-1
CASSLPRGSGGAYEQFF
TGTGCCAGCAGCTTACCCAGGGGGAGCGGGGGGGCATATGAGCAGTTCTTC
>TRBV20-1|-|few|TRBJ2-6
CSARIRDIHSGANVLTF
TGCAGTGCCAGAATCCGGGACATCCACTCTGGGGCCAACGTCCTGACTTTC
>TRBV5-5|-|many|TRBJ2-7
CASSDRNYEQYF
TGTGCCAGCTCCGACAGAAACTACGAGCAGTACTTC
>TRBV2|-|many|TRBJ1-6
CASSEGLNSPLHF
TGTGCCAGCAGTGAGGGTCTCAATTCACCCCTCCACTTT
>TRBV28|TRBD2|-|TRBJ2-7
CASSPSGGLAPYEQYF
TGTGCCAGCAGCCCCTCGGGGGGACTAGCGCCATACGAGCAGTACTTC
>TRBV16|-|few|TRBJ2-1
CASSPGLREDNEQFF
TGTGCCAGCAGCCCTGGCCTTCGAGAGGACAATGAGCAGTTCTTC
>TRBV5-1|TRBD1|few|TRBJ1-4
CASSLVGGYEKLFF
TGCGCCAGCAGCTTGGTAGGGGGCTATGAAAAACTGTTTTTT
>TRBV4-1|TRBD2|-|TRBJ2-3
CASSPKTGGPDTQYF
TGCGCCAGCAGTCCTAAGACGGGGGGGCCAGATACGCAGTATTTT
>TRBV27|-|many|TRBJ1-1
CASSLGQLREAFF
TGTGCCAGCAGTTTGGGCCAGCTCCGTGAAGCTTTCTTT
>TRBV27|TRBD1|few|TRBJ1-6
CASSGQGTSPLHF
TGTGCCAGCAGCGGACAGGGTACTTCACCCCTCCACTTT
>TRBV7-8|-|many|TRBJ2-2
CASSLDRAGELFF
TGTGCCAGCAGCTTAGACAGGGCCGGGGAGCTGTTTTTT
>TRBV20-1|TRBD2|many|TRBJ2-7
CSARDSGSPWGEQYF
TGCAGTGCTAGAGATAGCGGGAGTCCTTGGGGGGAGCAGTACTTC
>TRBV30|-|many|TRBJ1-5
CAWSLSRGQLNQPQHF
TGTGCCTGGAGTCTTTCCCGAGGACAGCTTAATCAGCCCCAGCATTTT
>TRBV4-1|-|-|TRBJ2-5
CASSLGQGRRETQYF
TGCGCCAGCAGCCTGGGGCAGGGGCGGCGGGAGACCCAGTACTTC
>TRBV18|TRBD1|few|TRBJ2-7
CASSPNEGAFYEQYF
TGTGCCAGCTCACCAAACGAGGGGGCCTTCTACGAGCAGTACTTC
>TRBV30|-|many|TRBJ1-3
CAWSVHSSGNTIYF
TGTGCCTGGAGTGTACACAGCTCTGGAAACACCATATATTTT
>TRBV2|-|many|TRBJ1-1
CASRDRLPNTEAFF
TGTGCCAGCAGGGATCGACTGCCGAACACTGAAGCTTTCTTT
>TRBV28|TRBD1|many|TRBJ1-2
CASSQTGTKGYTF
TGTGCCAGCAGCCAGACAGGGACGAAAGGCTACACCTTC
>TRBV3-1|TRBD1|-|TRBJ1-4
CASSARQGRREKLFF
TGTGCCAGCAGCGCCCGACAGGGGAGGAGGGAAAAACTGTTTTTT
>TRBV12-3/TRBV12-4|TRBD2|many|TRBJ2-5
CASRGSGGARETQYF
TGTGCCAGCAGAGGGAGCGGGGGGGCCAGAGAGACCCAGTACTTC
>TRBV29-1|-|many|TRBJ2-1
CSVGERTLGDEQFF
TGCAGCGTTGGAGAGAGGACCTTAGGTGATGAGCAGTTCTTC
>TRBV2|-|many|TRBJ2-1
CASITLLGEQFF
TGTGCCAGCATTACACTCCTAGGGGAGCAGTTCTTC
>TRBV28|TRBD2|-|TRBJ2-2
CASSPPWTSGSTGELFF
TGTGCCAGCAGTCCACCCTGGACTAGCGGGAGCACCGGGGAGCTGTTTTTT
>TRBV12-3/TRBV12-4|-|few|TRBJ2-7
CASSWGGLQTSYEQYF
TGTGCCAGCAGTTGGGGGGGGCTCCAGACCTCCTACGAGCAGTACTTC
>TRBV28|TRBD1|-|TRBJ2-1
CASRGTGGAVSYNERFF
TGTGCCAGCAGGGGGACAGGGGGCGCCGTGTCCTACAATGAGCGGTTCTTC
>TRBV20-1|TRBD2|many|TRBJ2-1
CSAMRTSVDNEQFF
TGCAGTGCTATGCGGACTAGCGTCGACAATGAGCAGTTCTTC
>TRBV20-1|-|many|TRBJ2-5
CSAITGASQETQYF
TGCAGTGCTATCACTGGGGCTAGCCAAGAGACCCAGTACTTC